This T cell receptor (beta chain) was sequenced during a study of cytomegalovirus exposure and HLA in healthy donors (dated by TCRdb to 2016 to 2017). Regarding the study in general: In an earlier analysis of several hundred of the donors, 250 to 350 Gb of sequence data and about 110 million unique TCR beta sequences from some 170 million T cells were reported. An early release that covered more than 550 HLA-typed donors contained around 330 gigabases of sequencing data and tens of millions of unique TCR sequences. The genetic ancestry cluster associated with self-reported Caucasian donors included about four fifths of the 300 to 400 genotyped donors. The study aimed to test whether signatures of past pathogen exposure could be identified by cataloging public T cell receptors. The study profiled the T cell repertoires of fewer than 850 subjects by immunosequencing and related them to cytomegalovirus serostatus. Along with the roughly 670-subject first cohort, a separate validation cohort of over 90 different subjects was used. High-throughput TCR immunosequencing, statistical association of individual TCRs with disease status, and machine learning were combined to predict cytomegalovirus infection status. To study patterns of TCR occurrence, a later analysis re-analyzed previously published TCR beta repertoires from around 670 donors and added high-resolution HLA genotyping. In the later analysis, no new phenotypic data were used to find candidate immune exposures; instead, reliance was placed on TCR beta sequences and their occurrence across donors. An earlier analysis of fewer than 700 of the donors applied high-throughput TCR beta sequencing to assess whether each TCR beta V gene segment acted as functional or pseudogenic. Donor age, sex, ethnicity and CMV serostatus were collected together with the repertoire data. In a later genetic analysis, genome-wide SNP genotypes for about 65% of the roughly 670 donors were used, and that subset was treated as a discovery cohort. Every repertoire in the discovery cohort had been generated on one and the same sequencing platform. Class I and class II HLA loci were covered by the typing at four-digit resolution. The number of donors typed differed by locus, with roughly 629-640 for A, B, C, DRB1 and DQB1, around 500 for DQA1, 600 to 610 for DPA1, and roughly 450 for DPB1. Four or five DR-DQ haplotypes were handled as single units for association and clustering because linkage in the cohort was strong. Among approximately 370 genotyped donors of the cohort, an average of approximately 220,000 unique TCR beta nucleotide sequences was sequenced per donor, of which roughly 17% were non-productive. Results the study describes overall, beyond this receptor: In a later analysis, TCR association rates were found to vary across HLA loci, with the most associated TCRs seen for DRB1 alleles and the fewest for HLA-C alleles. According to the authors, the approach could potentially be generalized to other disease states and immunological phenotypes. In a later genetic analysis, a missense DCLRE1C variant was associated with V-gene and J-gene trimming of TCR beta chains, and the association was replicated in an independent cohort. Most CMV-associated TCR beta chains appeared to be HLA-restricted in a later analysis, and the HLA associations seemed to be driven largely by CMV exposure. Correlated functional status among segregating V segments might be attributable to linkage disequilibrium, but an unknown experimental factor could not be ruled out. In a later analysis, HLA-associated TCR beta chains were found to be more clonally expanded and to have lower generation probabilities than equally common non-associated chains. Several of the top co-occurrence clusters appeared to be linked to parvovirus B19, influenza, CMV and Epstein-Barr virus, according to a later analysis. This cohort had only TCR beta chains sequenced, and the lack of alpha or paired-chain data limited which features could be detected. Because counts were too low, some 17 rarely observed V segments, including chromosome 9 orphons, were left out of the earlier analysis of approximately 580 of the donors. In vitro tests confirmed that three of the cytomegalovirus-associated TCR beta chains recognize cytomegalovirus antigens. A total of roughly 160 TCR beta chains were listed by the study as associated with cytomegalovirus. Compared with the roughly 700-donor mean, donors in an Asian-associated ancestry cluster had fewer N-insertions in productive TCRs, according to a later genetic analysis. Most TCR sequences were seen in very few donors, while some public TCRs were found in many individuals. When HLA alleles, especially DR and DQ, strongly co-occurred, TCR associations were difficult to assign to individual alleles. A further reported finding was that TCR beta sequences accurately predicted the HLA-A and HLA-B alleles for most subjects in the first cohort. HLA typing was unavailable for some donors at each locus, so association tests used only the typed subset. The presence/absence analyses assumed that sequencing depth was roughly uniform across donors, and that assumption may not be true. For the cohort, immune exposure information was limited to CMV serostatus. In a later analysis, around 17,000 TCR beta sequences were associated with specific HLA alleles at a false discovery rate of 0.05. The classifier was reported to diagnose cytomegalovirus status with high specificity and sensitivity in both the original and validation cohorts. The sequencing pipeline was judged likely to have produced a cluster of highly shared sequence variants as a technical artifact. In an earlier analysis of 500 to 650 of the donors, most TCR beta V segments appeared in productive rearrangements about 87% or about 30% of the time, broadly matching IMGT annotations.

The cohort comprised under 700 healthy bone marrow donors. At the time of sampling, every cohort member was nominally healthy, though immune exposures that went unrecorded were likely present. The donor tested CMV seronegative and was one of the 352 seronegative cohort members. Every donor gave a peripheral blood sample, and the peripheral blood mononuclear cells from that sample were used for TCR beta sequencing. The Qiagen DNeasy Blood Extraction Kit was used to extract genomic DNA from the blood cell samples. This clone was counted a few times. What this receptor recognizes is not known. Base qualities are not at hand, and no much larger clone is one base apart. Preparation of the library involved the immunoSEQ multiplex PCR assay. The multiplex PCR relied on a mix of 60 forward primers for TCR Vbeta segments and 13 reverse primers for TCR Jbeta segments. A multiplex PCR assay on genomic DNA amplified the CDR3 region of rearranged TCR beta genes. Amplified TCR beta libraries were sequenced as 87-base-pair reads on the Illumina HiSeq System. As for how the authors treated the data: A later analysis tallied 80 million to 95 million unique TCR beta chains across the approximately 670 repertoires, and about 10 million of those chains were shared by two or more donors. To remove PCR and sequencing errors, raw reads were error-corrected and collapsed into unique sequences using a nearest-neighbor algorithm that merged closely related sequences. Alignment of CDR3 sequences to IMGT reference sequences was used to assign V, D and J gene segments. For a sequence to be retained, at least a six-nucleotide match to both a V gene segment and a J gene segment was required. Rearrangements were classified as productive when the CDR3 lacked stop codons and remained in frame with V and J, and all other rearrangements were classified as non-productive. CDR3 was defined by IMGT convention, running from the second conserved V-encoded cysteine to the conserved J-encoded phenylalanine. The earlier analysis of roughly 590 of the donors excluded any sequence lacking an unambiguous match to a single V gene segment. An earlier analysis of approximately 590 of the donors classified V segments as functional when productive rearrangements were above 56.7% and as segregating when the standard deviation between donors was above 5%. To diagnose cytomegalovirus status from the catalog of TCR beta chain sequences, a statistical classification framework was built. In a later analysis, V and J genes were assigned by comparing TCR nucleotide sequences against IMGT/GENE-DB human TR gene sequences. A later analysis assigned CDR3 sequences and most-parsimonious VDJ recombination scenarios with the TCRdist pipeline. In a later analysis, every TCR beta chain was defined by the combination of its CDR3 amino acid sequence and its V-gene family, and reads without a unique V-gene family were dropped. As a way to deal with suspected cross-contamination and a sequencing artifact, a later analysis dropped hundreds of nucleotide sequences that were highly shared and had low generation probability. For each public chain, a later analysis derived a clonal expansion index from normalized ranks of inferred template counts within each repertoire. In a later analysis, generation probabilities were computed using a VDJ recombination model fitted to out-of-frame rearrangements, and the results were checked against IGoR. A later analysis scored TCR-TCR, TCR-HLA and TCR-CMV co-occurrence with hypergeometric tests, applying a repertoire-size bias correction to TCR pairs. To estimate false discovery rates, a later analysis permuted the HLA or CMV assignments 20 times. In a later analysis, co-occurring TCRs were grouped with DBSCAN, and TCRdist sequence similarity was added when clustering was performed within HLA-allele-positive subsets. Co-occurrence clustering excluded repertoires with fewer than 30,000 or more than 120,000 public chains, plus five with anomalous nucleotide sharing. Held by TCRdb, this immuneACCESS table contains in-frame sequences only and omits some clones. Under half of the omission traces to an unresolved V gene where checked; the cause of the rest is unknown. V, J and clone size derive from that table, while D and trimming were established from the DNA sequence. This sample comprises about 210,000 clones, 85% of them detected only once. The ten largest account for about 0.25% of the sample.

The sequenced sample was PBMCs. This receptor was taken from a girl aged 2-10 years in good health and CMV-seronegative.

CDR3 loop: CASSAGTYFYEQYF. The sequence in DNA is TGTGCCAGCAGTGCCGGGACTTACTTCTACGAGCAGTACTTC. The rearranged segments are TRBV2 and TRBJ2-7; the D gene is perhaps TRBD2, on 6 matching bases. There are 14 amino acids in the CDR3, from cysteine to phenylalanine inclusive. CDR3 DNA only is kept here, 42 bases in frame from base 1. CDR1 is given as SNHLY and CDR2 as FYNNEI, both from the germline V gene. V was cut back by 4 bases and J by 3 bases, leaving a gap of 13 bases between them.